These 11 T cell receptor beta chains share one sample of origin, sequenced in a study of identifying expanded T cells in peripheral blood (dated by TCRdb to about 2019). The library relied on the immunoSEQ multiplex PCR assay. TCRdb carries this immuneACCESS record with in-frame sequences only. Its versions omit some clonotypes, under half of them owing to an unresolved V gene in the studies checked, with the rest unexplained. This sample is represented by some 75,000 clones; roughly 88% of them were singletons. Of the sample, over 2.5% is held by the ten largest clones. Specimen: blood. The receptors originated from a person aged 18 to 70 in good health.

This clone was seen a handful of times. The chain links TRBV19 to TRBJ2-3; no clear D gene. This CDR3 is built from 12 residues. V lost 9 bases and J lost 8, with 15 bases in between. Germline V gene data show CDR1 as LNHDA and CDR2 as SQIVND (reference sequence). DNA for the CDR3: TGTGCCAGAACCTTGTGGGGTGCTACGCAGTATTTT. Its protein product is CARTLWGATQYF.

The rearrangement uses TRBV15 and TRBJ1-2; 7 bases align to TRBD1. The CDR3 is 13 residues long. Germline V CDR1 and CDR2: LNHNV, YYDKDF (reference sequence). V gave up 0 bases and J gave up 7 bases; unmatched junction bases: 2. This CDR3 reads CATSRDRGGGYTF. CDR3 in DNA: TGTGCCACCAGCAGAGACAGGGGGGGTGGCTACACCTTC.

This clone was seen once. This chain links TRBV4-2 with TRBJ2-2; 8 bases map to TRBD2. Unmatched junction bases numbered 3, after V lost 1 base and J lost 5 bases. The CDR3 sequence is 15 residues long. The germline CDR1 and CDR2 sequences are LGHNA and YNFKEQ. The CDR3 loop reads CASSQVVAGTGELFF. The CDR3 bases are TGTGCCAGCAGCCAAGTCGTAGCGGGGACCGGGGAGCTGTTTTTT.

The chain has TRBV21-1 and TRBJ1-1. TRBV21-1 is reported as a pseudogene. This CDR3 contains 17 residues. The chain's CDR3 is CASSKVEGGQVNTEAFF. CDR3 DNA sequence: TGTGCCAGCAGCAAAGTTGAGGGGGGACAAGTGAACACTGAAGCTTTCTTT.

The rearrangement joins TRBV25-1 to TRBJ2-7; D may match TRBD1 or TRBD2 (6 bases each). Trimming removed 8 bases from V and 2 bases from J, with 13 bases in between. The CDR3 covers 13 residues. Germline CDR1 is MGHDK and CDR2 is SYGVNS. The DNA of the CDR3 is TGTGCCAGCGGCGGGACACCAACCTACGAGCAGTACTTC. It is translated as CASGGTPTYEQYF.

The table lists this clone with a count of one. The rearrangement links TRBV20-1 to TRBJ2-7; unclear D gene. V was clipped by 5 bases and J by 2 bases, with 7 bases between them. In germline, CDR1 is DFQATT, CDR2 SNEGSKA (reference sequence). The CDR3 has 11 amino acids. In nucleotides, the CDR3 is TGCAGTGCTCGCCACACCTACGAGCAGTACTTC. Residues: CSARHTYEQYF.

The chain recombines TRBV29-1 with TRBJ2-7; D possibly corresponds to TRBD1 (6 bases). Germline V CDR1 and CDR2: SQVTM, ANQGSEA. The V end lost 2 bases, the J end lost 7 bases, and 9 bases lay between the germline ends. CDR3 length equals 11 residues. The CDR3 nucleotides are TGCAGCGTTGAAAGGGGGAAGGAGCAGTACTTC. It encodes CSVERGKEQYF.

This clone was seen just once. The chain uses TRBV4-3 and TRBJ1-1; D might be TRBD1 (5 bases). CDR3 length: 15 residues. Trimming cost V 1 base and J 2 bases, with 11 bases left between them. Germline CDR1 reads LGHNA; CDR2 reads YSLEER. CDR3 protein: CASSQVIQENTEAFF. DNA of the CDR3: TGCGCCAGCAGCCAAGTTATACAGGAAAACACTGAAGCTTTCTTT.

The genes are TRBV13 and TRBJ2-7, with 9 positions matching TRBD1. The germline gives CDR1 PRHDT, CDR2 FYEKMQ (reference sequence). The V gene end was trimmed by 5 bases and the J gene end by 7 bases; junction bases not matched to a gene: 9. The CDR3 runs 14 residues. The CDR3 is CASSADRGNGEQYF. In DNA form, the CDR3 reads TGTGCCAGCAGCGCCGACAGGGGGAACGGGGAGCAGTACTTC.

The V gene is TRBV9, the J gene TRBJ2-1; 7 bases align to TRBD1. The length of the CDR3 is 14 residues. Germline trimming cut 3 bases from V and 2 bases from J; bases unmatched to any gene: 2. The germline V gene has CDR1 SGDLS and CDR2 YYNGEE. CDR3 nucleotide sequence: TGTGCCAGCAGCGCCGGGACAGCCTACAATGAGCAGTTCTTC. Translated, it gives CASSAGTAYNEQFF.

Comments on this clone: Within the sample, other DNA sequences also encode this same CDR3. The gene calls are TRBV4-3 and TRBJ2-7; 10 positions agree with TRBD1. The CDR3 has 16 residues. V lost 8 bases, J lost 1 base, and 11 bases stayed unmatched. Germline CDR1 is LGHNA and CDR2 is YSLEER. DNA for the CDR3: TGCGCCAGCTCATACTCCGGGACAGGGGAATCCTACGAGCAGTACTTC. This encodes CASSYSGTGESYEQYF.